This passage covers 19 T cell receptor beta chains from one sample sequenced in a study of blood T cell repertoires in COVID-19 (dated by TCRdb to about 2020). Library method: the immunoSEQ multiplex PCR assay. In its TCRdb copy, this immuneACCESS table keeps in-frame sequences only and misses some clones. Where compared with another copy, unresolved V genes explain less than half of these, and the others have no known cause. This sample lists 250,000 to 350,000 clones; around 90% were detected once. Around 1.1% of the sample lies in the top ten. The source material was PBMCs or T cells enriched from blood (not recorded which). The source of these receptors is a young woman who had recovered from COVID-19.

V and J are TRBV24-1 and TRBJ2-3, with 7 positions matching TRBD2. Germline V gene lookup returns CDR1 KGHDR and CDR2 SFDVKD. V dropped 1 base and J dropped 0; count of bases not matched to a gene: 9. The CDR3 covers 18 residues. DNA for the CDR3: TGTGCCACCAGTGATTTATGGTCTAGCGGTATTAGCACAGATACGCAGTATTTT. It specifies CATSDLWSSGISTDTQYF.

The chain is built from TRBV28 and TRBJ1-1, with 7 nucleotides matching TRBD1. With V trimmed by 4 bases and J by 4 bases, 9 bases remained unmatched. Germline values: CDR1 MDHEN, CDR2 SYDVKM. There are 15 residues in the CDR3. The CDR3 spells CASSSLTGISTEAFF. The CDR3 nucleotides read TGTGCCAGCAGTTCCTTGACAGGGATAAGCACTGAAGCTTTCTTT.

CDR3 bases: TGTGCCAGCAGTGAAATACAGGGAGTAGTGGAGCTGTTTTTT. This codes for CASSEIQGVVELFF. This chain joins TRBV2 and TRBJ2-2; D possibly corresponds to TRBD1 (6 bases). The V end was cut by 2 bases, the J end by 10 bases, with 14 bases between. The length of the CDR3 is 14 residues. Germline V lookup: CDR1 SNHLY, CDR2 FYNNEI.

CDR3 bases: TGTGCCTGGGGGGACAGGGTTAATGAAAAACTGTTTTTT. It codes for CAWGDRVNEKLFF. The V call is TRBV30, the J call TRBJ1-4; 9 bases map to TRBD1. Unmatched junction bases numbered 2, after V lost 5 bases and J lost 4 bases. CDR1 is GTSNPN, CDR2 SVGIG, per germline (reference sequence). This CDR3 is 13 amino acids long.

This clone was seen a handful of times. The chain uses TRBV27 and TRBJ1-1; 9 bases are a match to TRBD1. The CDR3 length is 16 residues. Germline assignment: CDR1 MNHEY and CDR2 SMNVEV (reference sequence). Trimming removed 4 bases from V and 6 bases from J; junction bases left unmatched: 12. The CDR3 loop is CASSSTGGGVNAEAFF. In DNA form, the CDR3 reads TGTGCCAGCAGTTCCACAGGGGGCGGTGTTAACGCTGAAGCTTTCTTT.

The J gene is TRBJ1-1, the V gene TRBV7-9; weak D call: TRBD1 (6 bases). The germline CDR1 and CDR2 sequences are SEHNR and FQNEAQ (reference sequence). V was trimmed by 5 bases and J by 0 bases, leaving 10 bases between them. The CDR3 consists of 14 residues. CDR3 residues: CASSQQGMNTEAFF. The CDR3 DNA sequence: TGTGCCAGCAGCCAGCAGGGGATGAACACTGAAGCTTTCTTT.

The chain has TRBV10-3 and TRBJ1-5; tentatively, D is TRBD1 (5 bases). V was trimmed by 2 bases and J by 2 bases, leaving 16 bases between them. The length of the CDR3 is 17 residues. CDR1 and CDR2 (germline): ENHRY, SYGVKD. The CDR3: CAISETPAGRGNQPQHF. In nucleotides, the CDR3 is TGTGCCATCAGTGAGACCCCCGCAGGCAGGGGCAATCAGCCCCAGCATTTT.

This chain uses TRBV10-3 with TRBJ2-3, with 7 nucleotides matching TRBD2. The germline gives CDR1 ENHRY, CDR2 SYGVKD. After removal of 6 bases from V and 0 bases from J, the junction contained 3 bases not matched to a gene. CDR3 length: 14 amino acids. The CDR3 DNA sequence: TGTGCCATCAGAGCGGGGCTTAGCACAGATACGCAGTATTTT. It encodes CAIRAGLSTDTQYF.

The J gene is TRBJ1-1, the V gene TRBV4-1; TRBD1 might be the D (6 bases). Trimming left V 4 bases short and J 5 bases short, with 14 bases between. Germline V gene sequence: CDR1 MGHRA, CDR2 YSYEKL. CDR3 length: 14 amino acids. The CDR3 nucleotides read TGCGCCAGCAGCCTACAGGGTGAGAAAACTGAAGCTTTCTTT. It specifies CASSLQGEKTEAFF.

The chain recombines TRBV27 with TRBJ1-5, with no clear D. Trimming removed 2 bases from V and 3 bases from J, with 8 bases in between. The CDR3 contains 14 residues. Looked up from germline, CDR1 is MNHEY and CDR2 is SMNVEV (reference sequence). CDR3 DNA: TGTGCCAGCAGTTTAGCAGGTACCAATCAGCCCCAGCATTTT. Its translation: CASSLAGTNQPQHF.

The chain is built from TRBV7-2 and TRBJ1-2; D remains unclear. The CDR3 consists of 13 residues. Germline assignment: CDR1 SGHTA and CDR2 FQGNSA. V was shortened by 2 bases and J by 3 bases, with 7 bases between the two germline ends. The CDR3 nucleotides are TGTGCCAGCAGCTTATCTAGCGACTATGGCTACACCTTC. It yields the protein CASSLSSDYGYTF.

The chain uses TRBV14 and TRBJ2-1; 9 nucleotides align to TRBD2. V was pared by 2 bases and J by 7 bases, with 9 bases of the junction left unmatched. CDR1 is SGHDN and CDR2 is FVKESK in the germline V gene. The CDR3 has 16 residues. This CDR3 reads CASSQKGGTSKNEQFF. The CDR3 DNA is TGTGCCAGCAGCCAAAAAGGCGGGACTAGCAAGAATGAGCAGTTCTTC.

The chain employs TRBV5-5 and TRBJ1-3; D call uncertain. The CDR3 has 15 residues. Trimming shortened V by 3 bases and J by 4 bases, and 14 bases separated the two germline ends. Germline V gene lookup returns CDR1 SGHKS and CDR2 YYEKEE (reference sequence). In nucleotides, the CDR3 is TGTGCCAGCAGCTCGACAAGCACTGGGGGAAACACCATATATTTT. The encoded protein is CASSSTSTGGNTIYF.

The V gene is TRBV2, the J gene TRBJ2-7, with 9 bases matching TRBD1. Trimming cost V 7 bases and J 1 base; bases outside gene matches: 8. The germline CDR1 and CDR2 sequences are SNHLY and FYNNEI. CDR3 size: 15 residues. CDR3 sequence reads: CASKKGDRVSYEQYF. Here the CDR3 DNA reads TGTGCCAGCAAGAAAGGGGACAGGGTTTCCTACGAGCAGTACTTC.

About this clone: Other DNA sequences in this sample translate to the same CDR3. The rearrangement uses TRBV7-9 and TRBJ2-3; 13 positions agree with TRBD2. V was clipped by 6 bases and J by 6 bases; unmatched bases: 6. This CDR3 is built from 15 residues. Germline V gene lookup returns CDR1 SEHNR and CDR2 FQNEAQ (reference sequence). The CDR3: CASSPGLAGADTQYF. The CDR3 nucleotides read TGTGCCAGCAGTCCTGGACTAGCGGGAGCTGATACGCAGTATTTT.

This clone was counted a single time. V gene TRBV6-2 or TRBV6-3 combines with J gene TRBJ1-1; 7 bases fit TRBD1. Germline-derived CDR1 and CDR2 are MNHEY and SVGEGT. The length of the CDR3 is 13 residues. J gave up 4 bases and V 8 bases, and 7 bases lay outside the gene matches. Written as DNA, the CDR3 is TGTGCCAGCGGCCTGACAGGGTTCACTGAAGCTTTCTTT. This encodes CASGLTGFTEAFF.

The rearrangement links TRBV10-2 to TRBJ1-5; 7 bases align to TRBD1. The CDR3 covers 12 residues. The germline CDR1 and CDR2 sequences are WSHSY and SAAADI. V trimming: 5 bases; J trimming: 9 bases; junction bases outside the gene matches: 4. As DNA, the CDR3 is TGCGCCAGCAGTTTACAGGGGTCGCCCCAGCATTTT. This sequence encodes CASSLQGSPQHF.

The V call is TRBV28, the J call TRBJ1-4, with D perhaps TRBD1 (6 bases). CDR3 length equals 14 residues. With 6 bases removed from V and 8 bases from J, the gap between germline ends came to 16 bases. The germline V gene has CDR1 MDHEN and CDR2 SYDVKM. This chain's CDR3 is CASRKQGGQEKLFF. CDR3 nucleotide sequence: TGTGCCAGCAGAAAACAGGGTGGGCAGGAAAAACTGTTTTTT.

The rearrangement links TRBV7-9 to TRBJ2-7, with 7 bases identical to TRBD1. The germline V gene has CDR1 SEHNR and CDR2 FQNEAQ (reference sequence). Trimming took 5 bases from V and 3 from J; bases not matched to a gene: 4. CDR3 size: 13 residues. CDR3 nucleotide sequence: TGTGCCAGCAGCCGGACAGGCCACTACGAGCAGTACTTC. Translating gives CASSRTGHYEQYF.